This T cell receptor beta chain was retrieved from a study of identifying expanded T cells in peripheral blood. Note on this clone: Its target is unknown.

Study-level points and caveats: Differentially abundant clones: roughly 1.2 between replicates, 16.4 at around 14 days, less than 25 at four. Variance in clone template counts between approximately two-week samples significantly increased with total template count across all healthy donors.

No infections or other immune events were documented during collection. Assay used: immunoSEQ multiplex PCR; TCRdb lists only in-frame clones, some missing. Of around 94,000 clones in the sample, approximately 85% were seen once. Trimming removed 4 bases from V and 1 base from J, with 15 bases in between. The CDR3 loop spans 16 amino acids. Germline V CDR1 and CDR2: SGHRS, YFSETQ. The sequence was collected from a person aged 18-69 years in good health. Sequenced material: blood. The chain has TRBV5-1 and TRBJ2-4, with D perhaps assigned TRBD1 or TRBD2 (5 bases each). For the CDR3, the DNA is TGCGCCAGCAGCCAAGCTCAGGGACCCGCCAAAAACATTCAGTACTTC. As protein: CASSQAQGPAKNIQYF.